This is a list of T cell receptor beta chains from one sample in a study of T cells in Graves' hyperthyroidism and ophthalmopathy. TCRdb reprocessed the multiplex PCR reads via MiXCR and lists one record per CDR3 protein. The sample shows a few hundred thousand distinct CDR3 sequences, about a sixth of them seen only once. The sequenced material came from blood. These receptors were collected from a woman aged 25 to 45 with Graves' hyperthyroidism. Each CDR3 is given with its conserved first and last residue. The order of the fields is V gene, D gene, J gene, clone size, CDR3 protein, CDR3 DNA. A D gene is named only where the DNA matches it firmly. Size values are once, few and many counts, or a class for expanded clones, and some rows have none.

TRBV11-2,-,TRBJ2-7,many,CAGQDQGREQYF,TGTGCCGGCCAGGATCAGGGACGCGAGCAGTACTTC
TRBV5-1,-,TRBJ1-1,few,CASSLGRGVTEAFF,TGCGCCAGCAGCTTGGGACGGGGAGTCACTGAAGCTTTCTTT
TRBV7-8,TRBD2,TRBJ2-5,-,CASSPTSGSTTQYF,TGTGCCAGCAGCCCAACTAGCGGGAGTACGACCCAGTACTTC
TRBV27,TRBD1,TRBJ2-1,many,CASSLGQGLLSYNEQFF,TGTGCCAGCAGTCTCGGACAGGGACTTCTTTCCTACAATGAGCAGTTCTTC
TRBV18,-,TRBJ1-4,many,CASSPLSAATNEKLFF,TGTGCCAGCTCACCACTATCTGCTGCAACTAATGAAAAACTGTTTTTT
TRBV13,-,TRBJ2-7,many,CASSLALNYEQYF,TGTGCCAGCAGCTTAGCTTTGAATTACGAGCAGTACTTC
TRBV7-2,TRBD1,TRBJ2-1,-,CASSLEQGNNEQFF,TGTGCCAGCAGCTTAGAACAGGGGAACAATGAGCAGTTCTTC
TRBV19,-,TRBJ1-5,-,CASSIVGGYSNQPQHF,TGTGCCAGTAGTATCGTCGGGGGATATAGCAATCAGCCCCAGCATTTT
TRBV5-1,-,TRBJ1-1,many,CASSFLGHKNTEAFF,TGCGCCAGCAGCTTTTTGGGACACAAGAACACTGAAGCTTTCTTT
TRBV15,-,TRBJ2-7,many,CATSRDRGEQYF,TGTGCCACCAGCAGAGATCGGGGGGAGCAGTACTTC
TRBV7-8,TRBD1,TRBJ2-4,-,CASSLGDRDRWDSAKNIQYF,TGTGCCAGCAGCTTAGGGGACAGGGATAGGTGGGACTCTGCCAAAAACATTCAGTACTTC
TRBV5-1,TRBD2,TRBJ2-3,-,CASRGLAGADTQYF,TGCGCCAGCAGAGGGCTAGCGGGAGCAGATACGCAGTATTTT
TRBV4-2,TRBD1,TRBJ1-2,many,CASSQDRQGWVYDYGYTF,TGTGCCAGCAGCCAAGATCGACAGGGCTGGGTATACGACTATGGCTACACCTTC
TRBV3-1,-,TRBJ2-7,many,CASSQPQTSYEQYF,TGTGCCAGCAGCCAACCGCAGACTAGCTACGAGCAGTACTTC
TRBV6-6,-,TRBJ1-5,-,CASSYGADQPQHF,TGTGCCAGCAGTTACGGGGCAGATCAGCCCCAGCATTTT
TRBV4-1,-,TRBJ2-1,-,CASSRSLAVSPYNEQFF,TGCGCCAGCAGCCGATCATTAGCGGTCTCCCCCTACAATGAGCAGTTCTTC
TRBV27,TRBD2,TRBJ2-7,-,CASSILAGFSYEQYF,TGTGCCAGCAGTATACTAGCGGGGTTCTCCTACGAGCAGTACTTC
TRBV13,-,TRBJ2-1,many,CASSPGLPANEQFF,TGTGCCAGCAGTCCGGGACTCCCTGCGAATGAGCAGTTCTTC
TRBV6-5,-,TRBJ1-2,-,CASSYTEVDYGYTF,TGTGCCAGCAGTTACACGGAGGTAGACTATGGCTACACCTTC
TRBV7-2,-,TRBJ1-2,many,CASSPGDRLGYTF,TGTGCCAGCAGCCCGGGCGACCGACTTGGCTACACCTTC
TRBV27,TRBD2,TRBJ2-7,many,CASSSPGLAGEPPYEQYF,TGTGCCAGCAGTTCACCGGGACTAGCGGGAGAGCCGCCCTACGAGCAGTACTTC
TRBV12-3/TRBV12-4,TRBD2,TRBJ2-1,-,CASSLLSLAGIYNEQFF,TGTGCCAGCAGTTTATTGTCTCTAGCGGGGATCTACAATGAGCAGTTCTTC
TRBV28,TRBD1,TRBJ1-6,-,CASSTGTGWSPLHF,TGTGCCAGCAGTACCGGGACAGGGTGGTCACCCCTCCACTTT